This T cell receptor (beta chain) is drawn from a study of technical replicates of blood from several donors. Germline CDR1 reads SGHAT; CDR2 reads FQNNGV. Trimming at V came to 1 base and at J to 6 bases, leaving 8 bases not matched to a gene. The CDR3 has 15 amino acids. By proportion, this clone is medium-sized. Assay used: immunoSEQ multiplex PCR; TCRdb lists only in-frame clones, some missing. The data contain roughly 60,000 clones, approximately 94% of them singletons. This sequence was found in a human donor in good health. Some clones in this sample may be carry-over from other donors' samples. The sequenced sample was PBMCs. The rearrangement uses TRBV11-2 and TRBJ1-2; 7 bases match TRBD1. The CDR3 coding sequence is TGTGCCAGCAGCTTAGTAGACAGGGATAGGCATGGCTACACCTTC. Encoded protein: CASSLVDRDRHGYTF.